This passage covers 18 T cell receptor beta chains from one sample sequenced in a study of OX40 agonist ivuxolimab in advanced cancers. The table came from immunoSEQ multiplex PCR; TCRdb's copy has only in-frame clones and leaves some out. Here the sample spans 31,000 or so clones, under 95% being singletons. Sequencing used CD4+ or CD8+ T cells sorted from blood, obtained in a trial of the OX40 agonist ivuxolimab. The receptors come from an adult with an advanced solid tumor such as melanoma, head and neck, liver or kidney cancer.

The chain combines TRBV27 with TRBJ2-1, with 9 bases matching TRBD1. Germline CDR1 MNHEY, CDR2 SMNVEV (reference sequence). The V gene end was trimmed by 3 bases and the J gene end by 5 bases; junction bases not matched to a gene: 5. The CDR3 spans 15 residues. The chain's CDR3 is CASSFGTGKHNEQFF. The CDR3 nucleotides are TGTGCCAGCAGTTTCGGGACAGGGAAACACAATGAGCAGTTCTTC.

For this clone: Other DNA sequences in this specimen translate into the identical CDR3. The chain is built from TRBV6-4 and TRBJ2-3; tentative D call: TRBD1 (6 bases). The CDR3 runs 15 residues. V lost 5 bases and J lost 6, with 18 bases in between. Germline assignment: CDR1 MRHNA and CDR2 SNTAGT. CDR3 amino acids: CASSPRGSSTDTQYF. The CDR3 DNA is TGTGCCAGCAGTCCTAGGGGGTCATCCACGGATACGCAGTATTTT.

The chain carries TRBV11-2 and TRBJ2-2; TRBD2 is a possible D gene (6 bases). V lost 2 bases and J lost 5, with 9 bases in between. From germline, CDR1 is SGHAT and CDR2 FQNNGV. The CDR3 loop spans 14 amino acids. This chain's CDR3 is CASSLSSGTGELFF. CDR3 coding DNA: TGTGCCAGCAGCTTATCGAGCGGGACCGGGGAGCTGTTTTTT. Complete variable domain (other parts from reference TRBV11-2 and TRBJ2-2): EAGVAQSPRYKIIEKRQSVAFWCNPISGHATLYWYQQILGQGPKLLIQFQNNGVVDDSQLPKDRFSAERLKGVDSTLKIQPAKLEDSAVYLCASSLSSGTGELFFGEGSRLTVL.

The CDR3: CAISAAGAVPDTQYF. CDR3 coding DNA: TGTGCCATCAGTGCCGCGGGGGCAGTCCCAGATACGCAGTATTTT. The chain uses TRBV10-3 and TRBJ2-3, with D maybe TRBD2 (7 bases). From germline, CDR1 is ENHRY and CDR2 SYGVKD. The CDR3 sequence is 15 residues long. Trimming left V 4 bases short and J 4 bases short, with 15 bases between.

This chain joins TRBV7-9 and TRBJ1-5, with D unresolved. V lost 4 bases and J lost 5, with 18 bases in between. Germline CDR1 and CDR2: SEHNR and FQNEAQ (reference sequence). The CDR3 is 16 amino acids. CDR3 coding DNA: TGTGCCAGCAGCTCAACACTTGTTCAAACGGATCAGCCCCAGCATTTT. Translation gives CASSSTLVQTDQPQHF.

This chain links TRBV6-1 with TRBJ1-4, with 7 bases lining up with TRBD1. This CDR3 spans 14 amino acids. Germline V gene sequence: CDR1 MNHNS, CDR2 SASEGT. V lost 7 bases to trimming and J lost 6 bases; unmatched junction nucleotides: 8. This chain's CDR3 is CASTPAQGDEKLFF. DNA for the CDR3: TGTGCCAGCACCCCAGCCCAGGGGGATGAAAAACTGTTTTTT.

The table lists this clone with a few counts. The CDR3 sequence: CASSTGPIGPQHF. The CDR3 bases are TGTGCCAGCAGTACAGGCCCCATTGGACCCCAGCATTTT. This chain joins TRBV2 and TRBJ1-5, with D possibly matching TRBD1 (5 bases). The V end was cut by 5 bases, the J end by 10 bases, with 15 bases between. The CDR3 is 13 amino acids. Germline assignment: CDR1 SNHLY and CDR2 FYNNEI.

The V call is TRBV28, the J call TRBJ2-3, with 11 bases aligning to TRBD2. CDR3 length: 14 residues. With 8 bases clipped from V and 3 bases from J, the junction kept 4 bases outside the gene matches. Per germline, CDR1 MDHEN and CDR2 SYDVKM. CDR3 residues: CASEGLAETDTQYF. In nucleotides, the CDR3 is TGTGCCAGCGAGGGACTAGCGGAGACAGATACGCAGTATTTT.

The V gene is TRBV7-2, the J gene TRBJ1-1, with a possible D match to TRBD1 (6 bases). The CDR3 totals 16 residues. The germline CDR1 and CDR2 sequences are SGHTA and FQGNSA. Trimming removed 1 base from V and 1 base from J, with 13 bases in between. CDR3 in DNA: TGTGCCAGCAGCTTAGTACCCAGGGGAGGGAACACTGAAGCTTTCTTT. Amino acids: CASSLVPRGGNTEAFF.

V and J are TRBV5-6 and TRBJ2-7; D is unresolved. The V end was cut by 0 bases, the J end by 3 bases, with 10 bases between. The CDR3 is 14 residues long. Per germline, CDR1 SGHDT and CDR2 YYEEEE. The CDR3 coding sequence is TGTGCCAGCAGCTTGGGACTGCAAGTCTACGAGCAGTACTTC. Amino acids: CASSLGLQVYEQYF.

V gene TRBV11-2 combines with J gene TRBJ2-6; no definite D call. This CDR3 is 19 amino acids long. Germline lookup yields CDR1 SGHAT and CDR2 FQNNGV. V was clipped by 7 bases and J by 1 base, with 23 bases between them. The CDR3: CASTLFRVTETSGANVLTF. The CDR3 bases are TGTGCCAGCACCCTTTTTCGGGTTACAGAAACGTCTGGGGCCAACGTCCTGACTTTC.

The genes are TRBV7-6 and TRBJ1-2; D is possibly TRBD1 (6 bases). Trimming shortened V by 5 bases and J by 6 bases, and 25 bases separated the two germline ends. Germline CDR1 and CDR2: SGHVS and FNYEAQ. The CDR3 spans 17 residues. The CDR3 DNA is TGTGCCAGCAGCCCCGCGATGTCGGGGGGCAAGGTACATGGCTACACCTTC. Translated: CASSPAMSGGKVHGYTF.

This clone showed up just once. V gene TRBV4-1 combines with J gene TRBJ1-5, with a tentative D call TRBD1 (5 bases). V was trimmed by 4 bases and J by 2 bases, leaving 15 bases between them. CDR1 and CDR2 (germline): MGHRA, YSYEKL. There are 16 residues in the CDR3. In DNA, the CDR3 is TGCGCCAGCAGCCCTACCAGGGTTGGCGGCAATCAGCCCCAGCATTTT. It yields the protein CASSPTRVGGNQPQHF.

The chain employs TRBV7-9 and TRBJ2-2; D is uncertain. The germline gives CDR1 SEHNR, CDR2 FQNEAQ (reference sequence). This CDR3 is built from 13 residues. V was clipped by 2 bases and J by 6 bases, with 7 bases between them. The CDR3 is CASSLSEAGELFF. The CDR3, as DNA: TGTGCCAGCAGCTTATCAGAGGCCGGGGAGCTGTTTTTT.

The CDR3 spells CASSPQVLAGLDTEAFF. The CDR3 bases are TGTGCCAGCTCACCACAGGTTCTGGCAGGGCTCGACACTGAAGCTTTCTTT. The chain combines TRBV18 with TRBJ1-1; D is possibly TRBD1 (5 bases). CDR1 is KGHSH, CDR2 LQKENI, per germline. CDR3 length equals 17 residues. V gave up 1 base and J gave up 3 bases, with 18 bases separating them.

V is TRBV6-4 and J is TRBJ2-1, with 12 bases fitting TRBD2. Trimming cost V 6 bases and J 6 bases; bases outside gene matches: 6. The germline V gene encodes CDR1 MRHNA and CDR2 SNTAGT. The CDR3 has 15 residues. CDR3 region: CASSPLAGGPNEQFF. Here the CDR3 DNA reads TGTGCCAGCAGCCCCCTAGCGGGAGGGCCCAATGAGCAGTTCTTC.

V gene TRBV29-1 combines with J gene TRBJ2-1, with a possible D match to TRBD1 (6 bases). V lost 6 bases, J lost 1 base, and 13 bases lay in between. CDR1 and CDR2 from the germline V gene are SQVTM and ANQGSEA. This CDR3 spans 14 amino acids. In nucleotides, the CDR3 is TGCAGCGTGGCCAGGGGCGTATCCTACAATGAGCAGTTCTTC. Amino acid sequence: CSVARGVSYNEQFF.

This chain connects TRBV2 to TRBJ2-1; a possible D gene is TRBD2 (6 bases). Trimming removed 9 bases from V and 7 bases from J, with 19 bases in between. CDR1 is SNHLY, CDR2 FYNNEI, per germline. The length of the CDR3 is 14 residues. CDR3 loop: CARRAVLAWNEQFF. As DNA, the CDR3 is TGTGCCAGAAGAGCCGTCCTAGCGTGGAATGAGCAGTTCTTC.